Listed below are T cell receptor beta chains from one sample, sequenced in a study of T cell responses to AZD1222 COVID-19 vaccine. Profiling relied on immunoSEQ multiplex PCR, and the TCRdb table lists in-frame clones only, not all of them. The sample has about 120,000 clones, about nine tenths seen once; the top ten hold less than 8.5%. The sequencing used peripheral blood, collected on day 0 of AZD1222 vaccination. All receptors derive from an adult in good health. CDR3s leave out the opening cysteine and the closing phenylalanine or tryptophan.

>TRBV3-1/TRBV3-2|TRBJ2-7
ASSHGEGREQY
>TRBV28|TRBJ2-1
ASKPGYSYNEQF
>TRBV7-2|TRBJ1-4
ASSPQGGENEKLF
>TRBV7-2|TRBJ2-3
ASSLVTAGGRRTDTQY
>TRBV30|TRBJ1-2
AWTPDRGNGYT
>TRBV19|TRBJ2-7
ASSIVSGVEQY
>TRBV7-3|TRBJ1-1
ASSSTVNTEAF
>TRBV7-2|TRBJ2-5
ASSVDRARETQY
>TRBV5-8|TRBJ2-1
ASSPQGITNEQF
>TRBV5-1|TRBJ2-5
ASSLFPGETQY
>TRBV18|TRBJ1-1
ASSPPTTNTEAF
>TRBV3-1/TRBV3-2|TRBJ2-3
ASSQAQTTDTQY
>TRBV7-3|TRBJ2-5
ASSPGPGPGTQY
>TRBV4-2|TRBJ2-3
ASSQDLAGGTDTQY
>TRBV28|TRBJ2-3
ASTGLRFTDTQY
>TRBV6-5|TRBJ2-2
ASSYAGANTGELF
>TRBV19|TRBJ1-1
ASSERRAQSMNTEAF
>TRBV28|TRBJ2-7
ASSFSLHYEQY
>TRBV4-1|TRBJ2-1
ASSHGGLAGRSEQF
>TRBV19|TRBJ2-7
ASSPQTGDSNQQY
>TRBV11-3|TRBJ2-5
ASSLTSWGGETQY
>TRBV7-2|TRBJ2-1
ASSSFGDGEQF
>TRBV19|TRBJ1-3
ASKAGNTIY
>TRBV4-3|TRBJ2-2
ASSRRTGAGGRTGELF
>TRBV5-1|TRBJ2-2
ASSPGSVNTGELF
>TRBV30|TRBJ1-5
AWNQGGRPQH
>TRBV9|TRBJ2-7
ASSARPQGDEQY
>TRBV30|TRBJ1-3
AGTGTGTFSGNTIY
>TRBV7-6|TRBJ2-1
ASSLEAPTHPNEQF
>TRBV5-4|TRBJ2-5
ASSLVDLSETQY
>TRBV9|TRBJ2-2
ASSPSARTGRSGELF
>TRBV9|TRBJ1-5
ASSTRYRGGNQPQH
>TRBV7-3|TRBJ1-5
ASSLHRAYSSNQPQH
>TRBV11-2|TRBJ1-1
ASSFQGATEAF
>TRBV10-1|TRBJ1-5
ASSSEDQPQH
>TRBV6-5|TRBJ2-1
ASGGVGYHEQF
>TRBV6-4|TRBJ1-6
ASSETGLMNSPLH
>TRBV9|TRBJ2-1
ASSVSGLSYNEQF
>TRBV28|TRBJ1-2
ASSSGMAYT
>TRBV7-2|TRBJ2-3
ASSLGRGRVDTQY
>TRBV6-5|TRBJ2-1
ASRVQGRDEQF
>TRBV5-1|TRBJ1-3
ASGQDSTSGNTIY
>TRBV19|TRBJ2-7
ASSGGRGGARTYEQY
>TRBV28|TRBJ1-2
ASSFSGSGYGYT
>TRBV18|TRBJ2-7
ASSPRDRADEQY
>TRBV12-3/TRBV12-4|TRBJ1-1
ASSLIGGAEAF
>TRBV21-1|TRBJ2-5
ASSKVTRQRLLQETQY
>TRBV27|TRBJ2-1
ASSPWAWDNNEQF